These T cell receptor beta chains were read from a single sample in a study of blood T cell repertoires in COVID-19. Using immunoSEQ multiplex PCR, the repertoire was profiled, and TCRdb retains in-frame clones only, with some absent. Among around 370,000 clones listed, around 90% were seen once. Sample: peripheral blood. Receptors were obtained from a young man with active or convalescent COVID-19. Each CDR3 is given with its conserved first and last residue. Fields, in order: clone size, D gene, V gene, J gene, CDR3 DNA, CDR3 protein. D genes are given only for firm matches. Size values are once, few and many counts, or a class for expanded clones, and some rows have none.

>NA|NA|TRBV28|TRBJ1-5
TGTGCCAGCAGTTTCCTGCGAACCCAGCATTTT
CASSFLRTQHF
>NA|NA|TRBV5-1|TRBJ1-1
TGCGCCAGCAGCCCTACCAGGTTGGGGGAGGAGACTGAAGCTTTCTTT
CASSPTRLGEETEAFF
>NA|NA|TRBV12-3/TRBV12-4|TRBJ1-3
TGTGCCAGCAGTAACAGGGGAAACACCATATATTTT
CASSNRGNTIYF
>NA|NA|TRBV6-5|TRBJ1-2
TGTGCCAGCCGAGTAGGACGGGAATATGGCTACACCTTC
CASRVGREYGYTF
>NA|NA|TRBV9|TRBJ1-5
TGTGCCAGCAGCCTAGAAGGGGCCTACAATCAGCCCCAGCATTTT
CASSLEGAYNQPQHF
>NA|NA|TRBV7-2|TRBJ2-3
TGTGCCAGCAGCTTAGACTGGACAGATACGCAGTATTTT
CASSLDWTDTQYF
>NA|TRBD1|TRBV7-2|TRBJ1-2
TGTGCCAGCAGCGGTGGGACAGGGGGCTTGGGCTACACCTTC
CASSGGTGGLGYTF
>NA|TRBD1|TRBV28|TRBJ1-5
TGTGCCAGCAGTTCGGGACAGGGGGAGCCCCAGCATTTT
CASSSGQGEPQHF
>few|NA|TRBV2|TRBJ1-3
TGTGCCAGCAGTGGGTCGGTCAGGGGCCCTGGAAACACCATATATTTT
CASSGSVRGPGNTIYF
>NA|TRBD1|TRBV10-3|TRBJ1-5
TGTGCCATCAGTGAGCGGGGGACAGTACATCAGCCCCAGCATTTT
CAISERGTVHQPQHF
>few|TRBD1|TRBV7-9|TRBJ2-5
TGTGCCAGCAGCTATAGGACAGGAAAGTACCAAGAGACCCAGTACTTC
CASSYRTGKYQETQYF
>NA|TRBD1|TRBV5-6|TRBJ2-7
TGTGCCAGCAGCTTGAACGGACAGGGAAAACACGAGCAGTACTTC
CASSLNGQGKHEQYF
>NA|NA|TRBV7-2|TRBJ1-2
TGTGCCAGCAGCTTAGGCAGGGTGGGCTATGGCTACACCTTC
CASSLGRVGYGYTF
>few|TRBD1|TRBV19|TRBJ1-5
TGTGCCAGTAGTATACAGGGGGAACATCAGCCCCAGCATTTT
CASSIQGEHQPQHF
>NA|TRBD1|TRBV19|TRBJ1-5
TGTGCCAGTAGACGCCTGACAGGGGGGTTCGATCAGCCCCAGCATTTT
CASRRLTGGFDQPQHF
>NA|NA|TRBV4-1|TRBJ2-1
TGCGCCAGCAGCCGCGCCCCGGGACTTAACAATGAGCAGTTCTTC
CASSRAPGLNNEQFF
>NA|NA|TRBV5-1|TRBJ1-1
TGCGCCAGCAGCTTGAGCCGAATGAACACTGAAGCTTTCTTT
CASSLSRMNTEAFF
>NA|TRBD1|TRBV24-1|TRBJ1-2
TGTGCCACCAGGGGGACAGGGGATGGCTACACCTTC
CATRGTGDGYTF
>NA|NA|TRBV5-8|TRBJ1-4
TGTGCCAGCAGCTACAAGGGCGCGGGGACAACTAATGAAAAACTGTTTTTT
CASSYKGAGTTNEKLFF
>NA|NA|TRBV28|TRBJ1-5
TGTGCCAGCAGCCCCCCAGGGCTCAATCAGCCCCAGCATTTT
CASSPPGLNQPQHF
>NA|TRBD2|TRBV29-1|TRBJ2-7
TGCAGCGTTGGCGCTCTAGCGGGCAGCTACGGCGAGCAGTACTTC
CSVGALAGSYGEQYF
>NA|NA|TRBV3-1/TRBV3-2|TRBJ2-3
TGTGCCAGCAGCCAGAAAATGCGGGGGCCAGGCACAGATACGCAGTATTTT
CASSQKMRGPGTDTQYF
>NA|TRBD2|TRBV27|TRBJ2-1
TGTGCCAGCAGCTGGACTAGTAGCTCCTACAATGAGCAGTTCTTC
CASSWTSSSYNEQFF
>once|NA|TRBV3-1/TRBV3-2|TRBJ1-5
TGTGCCAGCAGCCTCGGACTTTTTGTTGGCAATCAGCCCCAGCATTTT
CASSLGLFVGNQPQHF
>NA|NA|TRBV2|TRBJ1-6
TGTGCCAGCAGTCCCGGGACACAAATAAGCTCCTATAATTCACCCCTCCACTTT
CASSPGTQISSYNSPLHF
>once|NA|TRBV19|TRBJ2-3
TGTGCCAGTAGTAGCTTGGGTGTAGCGGCGTTCACAGATACGCAGTATTTT
CASSSLGVAAFTDTQYF
>NA|NA|TRBV6-2/TRBV6-3|TRBJ1-5
TGTGCCAGCAGTTACTCGAGGGAAGGGAGTCAGCCCCAGCATTTT
CASSYSREGSQPQHF
>NA|NA|TRBV19|TRBJ2-1
TGTGCCAGTAGTATAGCGGGGTACAATGAGCAGTTCTTC
CASSIAGYNEQFF
>NA|NA|TRBV2|TRBJ1-4
TGTGCCAGCAGTGTCGGCGGGGCGCGGATTGAAAAACTGTTTTTT
CASSVGGARIEKLFF
>NA|TRBD1|TRBV28|TRBJ2-7
TGTGCCATCCAGGGGGCCTACGAGCAGTACTTC
CAIQGAYEQYF
>once|TRBD2|TRBV7-9|TRBJ2-6
TGTGCCGGACTAGCGGGAGGGCCTGCTAACTCTGGGGCCAACGTCCTGACTTTC
CAGLAGGPANSGANVLTF
>NA|TRBD1|TRBV19|TRBJ1-1
TGTGCCAGTACCGACAGGGGTTTCACTGAAGCTTTCTTT
CASTDRGFTEAFF
>NA|TRBD2|TRBV28|TRBJ2-5
TGTGCCAGCAGTCCTCCAATTGGCGGGAGTCTTGAGACCCAGTACTTC
CASSPPIGGSLETQYF
>few|TRBD1|TRBV6-1|TRBJ1-4
TGTGCCAGCAGTGATGAGGACAGGAGTAATGAAAAACTGTTTTTT
CASSDEDRSNEKLFF
>NA|NA|TRBV28|TRBJ2-1
TGTGCCAGCAGTTTCCTGAGGGGGGGCCGCAATGAGCAGTTCTTC
CASSFLRGGRNEQFF
>NA|TRBD1|TRBV2|TRBJ1-5
TGTGCCAGCAGTGAAGCAGTCCGGGACAGGAAAGAAAATCAGCCCCAGCATTTT
CASSEAVRDRKENQPQHF
>few|NA|TRBV7-9|TRBJ1-6
TGTGCCAGCAGCTTAGGCGGGGGTTCACCCCTCCACTTT
CASSLGGGSPLHF
>NA|NA|TRBV6-2/TRBV6-3|TRBJ1-5
TGTGCCAGCAGTTACAGAGGGAATCAGCCCCAGCATTTT
CASSYRGNQPQHF
>once|NA|TRBV19|TRBJ1-5
TGTGCCAGTAGTATAGGGCGGGATCAGCCCCAGCATTTT
CASSIGRDQPQHF
>NA|NA|TRBV28|TRBJ2-1
TGTGCCAGCAGCCCTAACGAGGGCACGAGCGAGCAGTTCTTC
CASSPNEGTSEQFF
>NA|NA|TRBV27|TRBJ1-2
TGTGCCAGCAGTTTTACAGGGCATGGCTACACCTTC
CASSFTGHGYTF
>NA|NA|TRBV7-9|TRBJ2-3
TGTGCCAGCAGCTACCCCCCCGGGGTGAAAGATACGCAGTATTTT
CASSYPPGVKDTQYF
>NA|TRBD1|TRBV27|TRBJ1-2
TGTGCCAGCAGTTCACAGGGGTATTCAAACTATGGCTACACCTTC
CASSSQGYSNYGYTF
>NA|TRBD2|TRBV6-5|TRBJ2-2
TGTGCCAGCAGGGCCTATAGCGGGAGTGCCGGGGAGCTGTTTTTT
CASRAYSGSAGELFF
>NA|TRBD2|TRBV6-6|TRBJ2-7
TGTGCCAGCAGTTCCACGGGACTAGTTTCCCACGAGCAGTACTTC
CASSSTGLVSHEQYF
>NA|TRBD1|TRBV2|TRBJ1-5
TGTGCCAGCAGTCCGGACAGGGGATGGCAGCCCCAGCATTTT
CASSPDRGWQPQHF
>NA|NA|TRBV27|TRBJ2-1
TGTGCCAGCAGTCCCGGGAGCTCCTACAATGAGCAGTTCTTC
CASSPGSSYNEQFF
>NA|TRBD1|TRBV30|TRBJ1-5
TGTGCCTGGGCCCCCAGGGGGCTTGGCAATCAGCCCCAGCATTTT
CAWAPRGLGNQPQHF
>NA|TRBD1|TRBV15|TRBJ1-4
TGTGCCACCAGCAGAGGGACAGGGATCGGTGAAAAACTGTTTTTT
CATSRGTGIGEKLFF
>NA|TRBD1|TRBV6-5|TRBJ1-5
TGTGCCAGCAGCAAATCGACAGGGGTACCCCAGCATTTT
CASSKSTGVPQHF
>NA|TRBD2|TRBV29-1|TRBJ2-1
TGCAGCGTTGAGCGTCGGGGGGGCCACTACAATGAGCAGTTCTTC
CSVERRGGHYNEQFF
>NA|NA|TRBV21-1|TRBJ2-7
TGTGCCAGCAGTTTTTCCCCACCTAGCGGGATGATCTACGAGCAGTACTTC
CASSFSPPSGMIYEQYF
>once|NA|TRBV19|TRBJ2-3
TGTGCCAGTAGTATCTGGCGGGGTAAGGGCACAGATACGCAGTATTTT
CASSIWRGKGTDTQYF
>NA|NA|TRBV24-1|TRBJ2-6
TGTGCCACCAGTGTTGCGAACCCTGGGGCCAACGTGCTGACTTTC
CATSVANPGANVLTF
>NA|NA|TRBV12-3/TRBV12-4|TRBJ1-4
TGTGCCAGCAGTTTCCTCCCTAATGAAAAACTGTTTTTT
CASSFLPNEKLFF
>once|NA|TRBV7-9|TRBJ1-1
TGTGCCAGCAGCTCCCGAGGGGAGGGCACTGAAGCTTTCTTT
CASSSRGEGTEAFF
>NA|NA|TRBV5-1|TRBJ1-1
TGCGCCAGCAGCATGGGGAGGACGGCCGGTTCTGAAGCTTTCTTT
CASSMGRTAGSEAFF
>NA|NA|TRBV7-3|TRBJ2-3
TGTGCCAGCAGCTTACCCGGACAGCTACAAGATACGCAGTATTTT
CASSLPGQLQDTQYF
>NA|NA|TRBV6-2/TRBV6-3|TRBJ2-1
TGTGCCAGCAGTCGACAGAAGGAGCAGTTCTTC
CASSRQKEQFF